This record covers a single TCR beta chain. This sample was taken from a study of blood T cell repertoires in COVID-19. The repertoire was sequenced with immunoSEQ multiplex PCR; TCRdb's copy has only in-frame clones and lacks some. Here the sample spans about 290,000 clones, roughly nine tenths being singletons. This CDR3 is built from 14 residues. The V gene lost 0 bases and the J gene lost 8 bases, with 11 bases spanning the gap. CDR1 is SGHTA, CDR2 FQGNSA, per germline. Material for sequencing was peripheral blood. The rearrangement links TRBV7-2 to TRBJ1-5; D perhaps matches TRBD1 (6 bases). This clonotype was sampled from a woman in her 40s who had recovered from COVID-19. CDR3 in amino acids: CASSLAQGLKPQHF. The DNA for the CDR3 is TGTGCCAGCAGCTTAGCTCAGGGGCTTAAGCCCCAGCATTTT.